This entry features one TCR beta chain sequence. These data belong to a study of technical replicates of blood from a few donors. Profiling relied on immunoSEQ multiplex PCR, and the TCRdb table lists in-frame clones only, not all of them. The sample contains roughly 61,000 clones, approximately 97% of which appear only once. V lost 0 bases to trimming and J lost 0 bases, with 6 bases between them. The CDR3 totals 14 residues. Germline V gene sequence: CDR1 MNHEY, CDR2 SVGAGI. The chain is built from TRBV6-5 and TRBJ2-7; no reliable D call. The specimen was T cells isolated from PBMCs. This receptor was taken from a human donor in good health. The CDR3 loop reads CASSYSARSYEQYF. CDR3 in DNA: TGTGCCAGCAGTTACTCGGCCCGCTCCTACGAGCAGTACTTC.